This TCR beta chain appears in the sequencing data of a study of metastatic and nonmetastatic thyroid tumors. Study at large: Repertoire data that came from the blood and tumor or nodule tissue of malignant and benign thyroid patients were compared.

All patients reached thyroid surgery having received no treatment beforehand. Germline V gene data show CDR1 as SGHKS and CDR2 as YYEKEE (reference sequence). V lost 1 base and J 0 bases, leaving 11 bases between the germline ends. The CDR3 runs 15 residues. In its sample, this clone was seen many times. MiXCR re-clonotyped the PCR reads for TCRdb. The table records about 92,000 clones, more than 13% of them present only once. The chain carries TRBV5-5 and TRBJ2-7; D not resolved. This clonotype was sampled from a female donor with papillary thyroid cancer or a benign thyroid nodule (not recorded which). Some clones in this sample may be carry-over from other donors' samples. The sequenced sample was blood. CDR3 in DNA: TGTGCCAGCAGCTTGTTTTCCTCAACCTCCTACGAGCAGTACTTC. Translated: CASSLFSSTSYEQYF.